These T cell receptor beta chains were read from a single sample in a study of blood T cell repertoires in COVID-19. Sequencing was performed with immunoSEQ multiplex PCR; in TCRdb, only in-frame clones are kept and a portion is missing. The sample records hundreds of thousands of clones, roughly nine tenths being singletons. The sequencing sample was made of peripheral blood. Every receptor here comes from a man younger than 35 with COVID-19, enrolled during active disease. Both conserved end residues are part of each CDR3. Each record gives: J gene, V gene, clone size, D gene, CDR3 DNA, CDR3 protein. D genes are given only for firm matches. Clone size is not always given. Where it is, it says once, few, many or a class for expanded clones.

>TRBJ2-7|TRBV5-1|few|TRBD1
TGCGCCAGCAGCTTGGCCGGGACAGGGGGCATGGGCGAGCAGTACTTC
CASSLAGTGGMGEQYF
>TRBJ2-5|TRBV2|.|.
TGTGCCAGCAGTGGCCAGGGACAAGAGACCCAGTACTTC
CASSGQGQETQYF
>TRBJ2-5|TRBV12-5|.|.
TGTGCTAGTGGTTCCGGAGGGGCAGGGCGACAAGAGACCCAGTACTTC
CASGSGGAGRQETQYF
>TRBJ1-5|TRBV7-9|.|TRBD1
TGTGCCAGCAGCCAGACAGGGGGCGCGGGGAGCAATCAGCCCCAGCATTTT
CASSQTGGAGSNQPQHF
>TRBJ1-1|TRBV5-6|.|.
TGTGCCAGCAGCTGGGGACAGAACACTGAAGCTTTCTTT
CASSWGQNTEAFF
>TRBJ2-1|TRBV24-1|.|TRBD2
TGTGCCACCAGCGGACTAGCGTACAATGAGCAGTTCTTC
CATSGLAYNEQFF
>TRBJ2-1|TRBV4-1|.|.
TGCGCCAGCAGCCAAGTGGGAGTACCGGTCTACAATGAGCAGTTCTTC
CASSQVGVPVYNEQFF
>TRBJ1-1|TRBV5-6|.|TRBD1
TGTGCCAGCAGCTGGACAGGGGACATCATGAACACTGAAGCTTTCTTT
CASSWTGDIMNTEAFF
>TRBJ2-3|TRBV7-3|.|.
TGTGCCAGCAGCCCAGACAGAGATACGCAGTATTTT
CASSPDRDTQYF
>TRBJ1-6|TRBV2|few|.
TGTGCCAGCATGCCGGGCTATAATTCACCCCTCCACTTT
CASMPGYNSPLHF
>TRBJ2-6|TRBV13|.|.
TGTGCCAGCAGCGGGAGGGACACCAACTCTGGGGCCAACGTCCTGACTTTC
CASSGRDTNSGANVLTF
>TRBJ2-1|TRBV7-9|few|TRBD1
TGTGCCAGCAGCTTATCCGGGACAGGGGGCGAGAATGAGCAGTTCTTC
CASSLSGTGGENEQFF
>TRBJ2-2|TRBV7-9|once|.
TGTGCCAGCAGCTTATACTCGGCGAACACCGGGGAGCTGTTTTTT
CASSLYSANTGELFF
>TRBJ1-2|TRBV5-1|.|.
TGCGCCAGCAGCTTGGGGGGCAGGGGCGATGGCTACACCTTC
CASSLGGRGDGYTF
>TRBJ1-1|TRBV3-1/TRBV3-2|.|.
TGTGCCAGCAGCCCAGACAGCACTGAAGCTTTCTTT
CASSPDSTEAFF
>TRBJ2-5|TRBV29-1|few|.
TGCAGCGTTGATAACCCTACGGGTGAGACCCAGTACTTC
CSVDNPTGETQYF
>TRBJ2-7|TRBV11-2|once|TRBD1
TGTGCCAGCAGCTTAGATCTAACCGGGACAGGACGCTACGAGCAGTACTTC
CASSLDLTGTGRYEQYF
>TRBJ2-7|TRBV5-1|.|.
TGCGCCAGCAACTCAGGTAGCTCCTACGAGCAGTACTTC
CASNSGSSYEQYF
>TRBJ1-6|TRBV6-5|.|TRBD1
TGTGCCACTACTGGGGACAGGGTTCGCAATTCACCCCTCCACTTT
CATTGDRVRNSPLHF
>TRBJ2-2|TRBV7-9|.|.
TGTGCCAGCAGCTCCCTAGCCGGGGAGCTGTTTTTT
CASSSLAGELFF
>TRBJ2-7|TRBV12-3/TRBV12-4|.|.
TGTGCCAGCAGCGCCTTTCCAGCCTACGAGCAGTACTTC
CASSAFPAYEQYF
>TRBJ2-3|TRBV7-9|.|.
TGTGCCAGCAGCTTAGGTCCCCGGTTCGATACGCAGTATTTT
CASSLGPRFDTQYF
>TRBJ2-5|TRBV7-8|.|TRBD1
TGTGCCAGCAGCTTAGTCACAGGGGGGGAGACCCAGTACTTC
CASSLVTGGETQYF
>TRBJ2-1|TRBV10-3|.|.
TGTGCCATCAGTGTTTCGGGAGATGAGCAGTTCTTC
CAISVSGDEQFF
>TRBJ2-5|TRBV15|.|.
TGTGCCACCAGCAAACAGGGTGGCCAAGAGACCCAGTACTTC
CATSKQGGQETQYF
>TRBJ2-2|TRBV19|once|TRBD1
TGTGCCAGTAGTAACCCCCGGGACAGGGGACGGACCGGGGAGCTGTTTTTT
CASSNPRDRGRTGELFF
>TRBJ1-1|TRBV24-1|once|.
TGTGCCACCAGTGATTCCAGGGGACGGACAAACACTGAAGCTTTCTTT
CATSDSRGRTNTEAFF
>TRBJ2-2|TRBV11-2|once|.
TGTGCCAGCAGCTCTGCGAACACCGGGGAGCTGTTTTTT
CASSSANTGELFF
>TRBJ1-2|TRBV30|.|.
TGTGCCTGGAGCACTTTAGGAAGGGGTGGGGGCTACACCTTC
CAWSTLGRGGGYTF
>TRBJ2-7|TRBV5-5|.|TRBD2
TGTGCCAGCAGCCTGACTAGCTCCTCCTACGAGCAGTACTTC
CASSLTSSSYEQYF
>TRBJ2-7|TRBV5-1|.|TRBD2
TGCGCCAGCAGCTTTGGAACTAGCGGGCGTCCCTCCTACGAGCAGTACTTC
CASSFGTSGRPSYEQYF
>TRBJ1-2|TRBV3-1/TRBV3-2|.|.
TGTGCCAGCAGCCAGGGGGCCCCCAGGGGTTTGGTCTATGGCTACACCTTC
CASSQGAPRGLVYGYTF
>TRBJ2-3|TRBV5-4|.|.
TGTGCCAGCAGCTTGGATTGGGGGGGCACAGATACGCAGTATTTT
CASSLDWGGTDTQYF
>TRBJ2-1|TRBV5-1|.|TRBD2
TGCGCCAGCAGCGAGGGACTAGAGGGTGAGCAGTTCTTC
CASSEGLEGEQFF
>TRBJ1-2|TRBV2|.|TRBD1
TGTGCCAGCAGGGGCGACAGGGACTATGGCTACACCTTC
CASRGDRDYGYTF
>TRBJ2-7|TRBV2|.|.
TGTGCCAGCTCCTCAAGCTCAGGGACATCCTACGAGCAGTACTTC
CASSSSSGTSYEQYF
>TRBJ2-4|TRBV11-3|.|.
TGTGCCAGCAGCTTAGATAAGTGGGGGGATGCCGCCAAAAACATTCAGTACTTC
CASSLDKWGDAAKNIQYF
>TRBJ2-1|TRBV9|.|TRBD2
TGTGCCAGCAGCGTAGGGGAGGGAGGGTACAATGAGCAGTTCTTC
CASSVGEGGYNEQFF
>TRBJ2-5|TRBV7-8|.|.
TGTGCCAGCAGCTTCGGGGAGACCCAGTACTTC
CASSFGETQYF
>TRBJ1-1|TRBV7-3|.|.
TGTGCCAGCTTACTCGCCATGAACACTGAAGCTTTCTTT
CASLLAMNTEAFF
>TRBJ2-3|TRBV7-3|.|.
TGTGCCAGCAGCTTAATGGGAGGCAGAGAGCAGTATTTT
CASSLMGGREQYF
>TRBJ1-5|TRBV4-1|.|.
TGCGCCAGCAGCCAAGTGGGGCAGATCAATCAGCCCCAGCATTTT
CASSQVGQINQPQHF
>TRBJ2-7|TRBV3-1/TRBV3-2|.|TRBD1
TGTGCCAGCAGCCGACCGGGACAGGGAGGATACGAGCAGTACTTC
CASSRPGQGGYEQYF
>TRBJ2-7|TRBV6-5|.|.
TGTGCCAGCAGTTACGCGGGGGCCAACTACGAGCAGTACTTC
CASSYAGANYEQYF
>TRBJ2-1|TRBV4-1|.|.
TGCGCCAGCAGCCAAGATGAGGACAGCCCTACAATGAAGTTCTTC
CASSQDEDSPTMKFF
>TRBJ2-3|TRBV4-1|.|.
TGCGCCAGCAGCCACCAGGGTGAAGATACGCAGTATTTT
CASSHQGEDTQYF